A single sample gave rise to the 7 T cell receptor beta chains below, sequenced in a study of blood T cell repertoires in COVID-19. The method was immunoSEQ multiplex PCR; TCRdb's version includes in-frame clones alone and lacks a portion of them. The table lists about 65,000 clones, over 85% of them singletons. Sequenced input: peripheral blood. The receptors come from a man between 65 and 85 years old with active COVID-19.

CDR3 DNA: TGTGCCAGTAGTATCACCGGGGGGAACACCGGGGAGCTGTTTTTT. Translating gives CASSITGGNTGELFF. The chain links TRBV19 to TRBJ2-2, with D tentatively TRBD2 (6 bases). Germline V CDR1 and CDR2: LNHDA, SQIVND (reference sequence). The CDR3 contains 15 residues. Trimming stripped 3 bases from V and 1 base from J, with 9 bases between.

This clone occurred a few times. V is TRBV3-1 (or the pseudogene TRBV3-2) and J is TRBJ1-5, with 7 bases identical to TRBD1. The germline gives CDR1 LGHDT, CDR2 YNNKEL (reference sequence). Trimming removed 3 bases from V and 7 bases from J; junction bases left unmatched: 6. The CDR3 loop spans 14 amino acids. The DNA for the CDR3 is TGTGCCAGCAGCCAGGCAACAGGGGACCAGCCCCAGCATTTT. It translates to CASSQATGDQPQHF.

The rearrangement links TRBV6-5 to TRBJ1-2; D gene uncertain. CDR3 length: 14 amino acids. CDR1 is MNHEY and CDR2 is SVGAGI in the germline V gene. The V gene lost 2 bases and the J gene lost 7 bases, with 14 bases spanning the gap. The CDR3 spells CASSYRSSSFGYTF. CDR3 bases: TGTGCCAGCAGTTACAGGTCGTCTAGCTTTGGCTACACCTTC.

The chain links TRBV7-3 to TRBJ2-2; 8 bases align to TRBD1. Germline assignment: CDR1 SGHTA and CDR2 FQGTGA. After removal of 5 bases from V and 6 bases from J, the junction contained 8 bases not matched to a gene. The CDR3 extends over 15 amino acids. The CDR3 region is CASSTGQGWAGELFF. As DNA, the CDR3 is TGTGCCAGCAGCACCGGACAGGGATGGGCCGGGGAGCTGTTTTTT.

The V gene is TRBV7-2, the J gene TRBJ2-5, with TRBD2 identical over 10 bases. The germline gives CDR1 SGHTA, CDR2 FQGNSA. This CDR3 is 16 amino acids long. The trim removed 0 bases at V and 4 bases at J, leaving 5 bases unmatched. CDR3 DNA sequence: TGTGCCAGCAGCTTAGCAGGGACTAGCGCGCGAGAGACCCAGTACTTC. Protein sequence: CASSLAGTSARETQYF. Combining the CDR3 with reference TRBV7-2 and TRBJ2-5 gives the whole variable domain GAGVSQSPSNKVTEKGKDVELRCDPISGHTALYWYRQSLGQGLEFLIYFQGNSAPDKSGLPSDRFSAERTGGSVSTLTIQRTQQEDSAVYLCASSLAGTSARETQYFGPGTRLLVL.

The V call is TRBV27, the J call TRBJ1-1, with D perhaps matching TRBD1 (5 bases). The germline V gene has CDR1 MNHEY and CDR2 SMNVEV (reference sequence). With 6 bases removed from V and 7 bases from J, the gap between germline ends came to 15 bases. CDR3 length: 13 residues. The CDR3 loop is CASSHPARVEAFF. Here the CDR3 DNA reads TGTGCCAGCAGCCACCCCGCCAGGGTTGAAGCTTTCTTT.

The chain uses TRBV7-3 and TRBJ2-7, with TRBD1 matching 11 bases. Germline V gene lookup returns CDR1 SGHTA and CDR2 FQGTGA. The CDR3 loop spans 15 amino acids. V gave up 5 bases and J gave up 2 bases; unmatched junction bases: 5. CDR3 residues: CASSHGQGAPYEQYF. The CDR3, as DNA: TGTGCCAGCAGCCACGGACAGGGGGCTCCCTACGAGCAGTACTTC. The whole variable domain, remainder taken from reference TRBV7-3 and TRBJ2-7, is GAGVSQTPSNKVTEKGKYVELRCDPISGHTALYWYRQSLGQGPEFLIYFQGTGAADDSGLPNDRFFAVRPEGSVSTLKIQRTERGDSAVYLCASSHGQGAPYEQYFGPGTRLTVT.